The clone carrying this T cell receptor beta chain was counted once. CDR3 length equals 16 residues. V lost 4 bases to trimming and J lost 0 bases; unmatched junction nucleotides: 4. CDR1 SGHRS and CDR2 YFSETQ come from the germline V gene. These data belong to a study of blood T cell repertoires in COVID-19. Per the study methods: Amplification of reference gene primers was used by the study to estimate nucleated cell counts. TCRdb's copy holds only in-frame clones and misses some; the assay was immunoSEQ multiplex PCR. V, J and clone size are those of that table, while D and trimming were read from the DNA. The sample records more than 200,000 clones, 65% to 90% being singletons.

Specimen: peripheral blood. V is TRBV5-1 and J is TRBJ2-2, with 9 bases aligning to TRBD2. The TCR was taken from a middle-aged man with COVID-19, enrolled during active disease. The DNA for the CDR3 is TGCGCCAGCAGCCCGGGGACTAGCACGAACACCGGGGAGCTGTTTTTT. Encoded protein: CASSPGTSTNTGELFF.